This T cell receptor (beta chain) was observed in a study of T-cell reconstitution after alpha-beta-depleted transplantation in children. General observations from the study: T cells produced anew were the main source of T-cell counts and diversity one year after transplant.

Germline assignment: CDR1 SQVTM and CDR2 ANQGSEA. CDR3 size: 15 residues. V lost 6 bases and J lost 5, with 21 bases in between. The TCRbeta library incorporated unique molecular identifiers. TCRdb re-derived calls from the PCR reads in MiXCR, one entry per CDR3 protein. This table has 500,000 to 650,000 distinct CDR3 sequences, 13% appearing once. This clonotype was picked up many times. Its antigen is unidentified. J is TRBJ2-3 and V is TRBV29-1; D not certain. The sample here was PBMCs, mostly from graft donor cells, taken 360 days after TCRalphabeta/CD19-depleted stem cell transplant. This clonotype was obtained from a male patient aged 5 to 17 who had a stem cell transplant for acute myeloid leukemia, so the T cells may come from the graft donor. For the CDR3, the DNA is TGCAGCGTCGTTAACCCCGAGGAAGGGAAAGATACGCAGTATTTT. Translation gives CSVVNPEEGKDTQYF.